Below are 2 T cell receptor beta chains sequenced from a single sample in a study of technical replicates of blood from several donors. Clones were sequenced by immunoSEQ multiplex PCR, and TCRdb holds only the in-frame ones, with some missing. Of roughly 70,000 clones in the sample, 85% to 95% are singletons; the top ten hold under 0.5%. Sequences were obtained from T cells isolated from PBMCs. The receptors shown here come from a human donor in good health.

The chain has TRBV27 and TRBJ1-5; 7 nucleotides align to TRBD1. From germline, CDR1 is MNHEY and CDR2 SMNVEV (reference sequence). The CDR3 spans 17 residues. V was pared by 3 bases and J by 3 bases, with 11 bases of the junction left unmatched. CDR3 protein: CASSLLFGDSPNQPQHF. The CDR3 DNA sequence: TGTGCCAGCAGTTTGTTGTTTGGGGACAGCCCCAATCAGCCCCAGCATTTT.

The V and J genes are TRBV7-2 and TRBJ2-7; TRBD2 matches 8 bases. V lost 4 bases to trimming and J lost 4 bases; unmatched junction nucleotides: 6. The CDR3 covers 14 residues. Germline V gene sequence: CDR1 SGHTA, CDR2 FQGNSA. The CDR3 DNA follows: TGTGCCAGCAGCTATAGCGGGATACTATACGAGCAGTACTTC. This sequence encodes CASSYSGILYEQYF.